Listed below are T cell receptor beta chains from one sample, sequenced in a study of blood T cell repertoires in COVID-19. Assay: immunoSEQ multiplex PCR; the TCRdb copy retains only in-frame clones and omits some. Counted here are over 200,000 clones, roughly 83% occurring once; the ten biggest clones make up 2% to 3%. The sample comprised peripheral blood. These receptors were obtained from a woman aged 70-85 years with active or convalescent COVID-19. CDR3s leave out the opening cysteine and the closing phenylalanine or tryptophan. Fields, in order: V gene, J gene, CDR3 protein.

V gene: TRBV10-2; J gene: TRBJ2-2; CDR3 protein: ASTHREYGELF
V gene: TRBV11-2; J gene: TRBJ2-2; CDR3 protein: ASSLGSLEVGELF
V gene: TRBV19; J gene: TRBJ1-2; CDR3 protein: ASSIGREGGYT
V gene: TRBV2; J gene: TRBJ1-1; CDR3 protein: HLKPFNTEAF
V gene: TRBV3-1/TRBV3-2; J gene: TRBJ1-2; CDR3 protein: ASSPPQELDGYT
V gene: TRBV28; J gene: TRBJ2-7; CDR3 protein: ASSLIAGVSYEQY
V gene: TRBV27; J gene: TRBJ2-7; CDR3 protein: ASSWDYNYEQY
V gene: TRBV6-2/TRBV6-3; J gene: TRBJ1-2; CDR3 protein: ASSFADYGYT
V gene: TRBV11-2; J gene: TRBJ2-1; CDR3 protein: ASGLHEQF
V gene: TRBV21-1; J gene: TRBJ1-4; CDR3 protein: AILWGLATNEKLF
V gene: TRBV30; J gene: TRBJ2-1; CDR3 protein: AWSKAGGPGEQF
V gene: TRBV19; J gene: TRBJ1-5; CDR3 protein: ASTTVGGSNQPQH
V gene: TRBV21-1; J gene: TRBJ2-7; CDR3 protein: ASSKGGTGVVYEQY
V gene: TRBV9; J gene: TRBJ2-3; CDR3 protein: ASSVGGHTDTQY
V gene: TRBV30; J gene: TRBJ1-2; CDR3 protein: AWSVGQTYGYT
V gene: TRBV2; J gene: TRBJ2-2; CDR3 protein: ASTLSWSGTGELF
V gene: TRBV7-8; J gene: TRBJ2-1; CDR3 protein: ASSLDRGNEQF
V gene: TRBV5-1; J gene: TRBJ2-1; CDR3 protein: ASSSYSGSSYNEQF
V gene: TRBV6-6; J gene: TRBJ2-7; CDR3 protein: ASSYVGGGPYYEQY
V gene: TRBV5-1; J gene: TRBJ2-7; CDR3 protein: ASSPTAGVSYEQY
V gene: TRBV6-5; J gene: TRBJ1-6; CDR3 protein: ASSRQGEYSPLH
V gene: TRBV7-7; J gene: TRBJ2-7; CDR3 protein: ASSLKEGDEQY
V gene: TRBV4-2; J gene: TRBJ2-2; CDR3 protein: ASSQEATGGTGELF
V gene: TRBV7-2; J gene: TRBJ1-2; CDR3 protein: ASSLPSYGYT
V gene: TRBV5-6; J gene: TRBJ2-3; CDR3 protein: ASSVYQGALSDTQY
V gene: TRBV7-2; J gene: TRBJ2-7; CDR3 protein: ASSLGTGEIYEQY
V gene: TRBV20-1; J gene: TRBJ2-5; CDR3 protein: SASHSGGSGGLETQY
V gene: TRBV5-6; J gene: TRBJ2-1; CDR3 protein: ASSWGQGREQF
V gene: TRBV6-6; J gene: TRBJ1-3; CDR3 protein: ASSYGSAGESTIY
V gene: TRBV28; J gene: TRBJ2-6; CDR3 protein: ASSLGGPGANVLT
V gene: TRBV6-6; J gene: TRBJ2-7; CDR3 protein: ASSSADYEQY
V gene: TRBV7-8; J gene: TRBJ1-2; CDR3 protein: ASSARTGYRGYT
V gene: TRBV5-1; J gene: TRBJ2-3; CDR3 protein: ASSLGGADTQY
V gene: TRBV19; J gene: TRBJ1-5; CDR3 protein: ASSKLTGNREQPQH
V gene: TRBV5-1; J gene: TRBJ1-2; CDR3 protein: ASSFTGQGFEGYT
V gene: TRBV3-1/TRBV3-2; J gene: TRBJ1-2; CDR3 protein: ASSRPGTGDGYT
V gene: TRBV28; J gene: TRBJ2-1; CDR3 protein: ASTTSYNEQF
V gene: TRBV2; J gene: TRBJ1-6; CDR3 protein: ASSRDRVNSPLH
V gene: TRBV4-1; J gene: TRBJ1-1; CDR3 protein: ASSQGETTGWTEAF
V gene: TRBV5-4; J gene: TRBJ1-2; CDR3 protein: ASRALGGGLHGYT
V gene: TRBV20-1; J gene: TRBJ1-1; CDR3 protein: SAHRTEAF
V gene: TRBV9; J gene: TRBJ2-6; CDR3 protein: ASRAGGPSGANVLT
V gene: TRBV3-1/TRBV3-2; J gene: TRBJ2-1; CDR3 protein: ASSPVWGEEQF
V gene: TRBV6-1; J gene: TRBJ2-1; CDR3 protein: ASSEYDVAHYNEQF
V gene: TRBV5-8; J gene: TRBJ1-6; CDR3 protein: ASSPRQGSPLH
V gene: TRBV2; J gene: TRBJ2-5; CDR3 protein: AVGDFQETQY
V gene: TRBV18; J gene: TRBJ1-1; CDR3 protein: ASTDRGLRAF
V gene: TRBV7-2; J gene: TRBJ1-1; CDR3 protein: ASSLLNGEAF
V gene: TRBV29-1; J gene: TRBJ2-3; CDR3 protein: SVAGPSGVGDTQY